These 5 T cell receptor beta chains were sequenced from one sample in a study of cytomegalovirus exposure and HLA in healthy donors. The PCR made use of 60 Vbeta and 13 Jbeta primers. Method: immunoSEQ multiplex PCR; TCRdb's copy keeps in-frame clones and lacks some. This table has around 150,000 clones, more than 60% appearing once. Sequencing used PBMCs. These receptors were collected from a male donor in good health and CMV-seronegative.

V usage is TRBV9 and J usage is TRBJ2-2, with TRBD2 matching over 7 bases. The CDR3 loop spans 15 amino acids. Germline V gene lookup returns CDR1 SGDLS and CDR2 YYNGEE. Trimming removed 6 bases from V and 3 bases from J; junction bases left unmatched: 8. The CDR3 sequence is CASTSGGRHTGELFF. CDR3 sequence (DNA): TGTGCCAGCACCTCTGGCGGGAGACACACCGGGGAGCTGTTTTTT.

The J gene is TRBJ2-7, the V gene TRBV4-1, with a possible D match to TRBD1 (8 bases). Germline CDR1 and CDR2: MGHRA and YSYEKL. The CDR3 extends over 17 amino acids. The germline V and J ends were trimmed by 4 bases and 4 bases, with 23 bases remaining between them. The CDR3 DNA is TGCGCCAGCAGCCCGCCCTTCAGGACAGGGAGGGGATACGAGCAGTACTTC. Translated: CASSPPFRTGRGYEQYF.

This clone was counted a few times. This sequence joins TRBV7-9 and TRBJ2-7; the D is unclear. In germline, CDR1 is SEHNR, CDR2 FQNEAQ (reference sequence). The V gene lost 4 bases and the J gene lost 5 bases, with 12 bases spanning the gap. The CDR3 spans 13 residues. The CDR3 protein is CASSSFRVDEQYF. CDR3 bases: TGTGCCAGCAGCTCATTCCGCGTAGACGAGCAGTACTTC.

The rearrangement uses TRBV18 and TRBJ1-2; perhaps TRBD1 as D (5 bases). Germline values: CDR1 KGHSH, CDR2 LQKENI. The CDR3 is made up of 13 amino acids. V was shortened by 3 bases and J by 3 bases, with 8 bases between the two germline ends. CDR3 sequence (DNA): TGTGCCAGCTCACCCCCAGGGTACTATGGCTACACCTTC. Protein: CASSPPGYYGYTF.

This sequence joins TRBV23-1 and TRBJ1-3; a possible D gene is TRBD1 (5 bases). TRBV23-1 has ORF status, its function being uncertain. This CDR3 has 15 residues. V dropped 7 bases and J dropped 3 bases, with 16 bases sitting between them. The DNA of the CDR3 is TGCGCCAGCACTACGGGGGTACCTCTTGGAAACACCATATATTTT. Translating it yields CASTTGVPLGNTIYF.